This T cell receptor (beta chain) was captured by sequencing in a study of cytomegalovirus exposure and HLA in healthy donors. A note on this clone: Its antigen remains unidentified.

The CDR3 is made up of 15 amino acids. Germline CDR1 and CDR2: SGDLS and YYNGEE. V was clipped by 0 bases and J by 2 bases, with 11 bases between them. Profiled with immunoSEQ multiplex PCR; TCRdb holds only in-frame clones, not every one. The sample contains 180,000 or so clones, about 89% of which appear only once. The donors belonged to the roughly 110-subject validation cohort, separate from the 666-subject first cohort. Study outcomes and limitations: Whilst most TCR sequences proved rare, a subset of public TCRs occurred across many donors.

The genes are TRBV9 and TRBJ1-1; D unclear. The receptor was derived from a man between 25 and 39 years old in good health and CMV-seropositive. The sample was PBMCs. CDR3 sequence (DNA): TGTGCCAGCAGCGTAGCTCCCGGTCGTAACACTGAAGCTTTCTTT. It translates to CASSVAPGRNTEAFF.